Following are 10 T cell receptor beta chains from one sample sequenced in a study of T cell changes during pregnancy in multiple sclerosis. The data were produced by immunoSEQ multiplex PCR, yet TCRdb's version contains in-frame clones alone and is incomplete. The sample has tens of thousands of clones, 90% seen once. Sequences were derived from CD4+ T cells from peripheral blood mononuclear cells, sampled in the second trimester of pregnancy. These receptors were collected from a female donor with multiple sclerosis, enrolled in a pregnancy study.

This clone appeared a single time. This chain connects TRBV5-1 to TRBJ2-1, with 13 bases lining up with TRBD2. The length of the CDR3 is 14 residues. The germline CDR1 and CDR2 sequences are SGHRS and YFSETQ. Germline trimming cut 6 bases from V and 13 bases from J; bases unmatched to any gene: 10. CDR3 in amino acids: CASMAGLAGSYQFF. In nucleotides, the CDR3 is TGCGCCAGCATGGCGGGACTAGCGGGGAGTTATCAGTTCTTC.

V is TRBV6-5 and J is TRBJ2-7; 9 bases match TRBD2. J gave up 3 bases and V 6 bases, and 3 bases lay outside the gene matches. This CDR3 comprises 13 residues. The germline gives CDR1 MNHEY, CDR2 SVGAGI. The CDR3 DNA is TGTGCCAGCAGGAGTAGCGGGAGCTACGAGCAGTACTTC. It yields the protein CASRSSGSYEQYF.

This chain connects TRBV5-1 to TRBJ2-5; D is possibly TRBD2 (7 bases). The CDR3 loop spans 15 amino acids. Germline-derived CDR1 and CDR2 are SGHRS and YFSETQ. Deletions cut 0 bases from V and 5 bases from J, with 14 bases between. The CDR3 reads CASSLASGGPETQYF. For the CDR3, the DNA is TGCGCCAGCAGCTTGGCCTCGGGGGGCCCGGAGACCCAGTACTTC.

The chain is built from TRBV7-9 and TRBJ2-5; unclear D gene. The CDR3 has 16 residues. Germline V gene lookup returns CDR1 SEHNR and CDR2 FQNEAQ (reference sequence). Trimming shortened V by 1 base and J by 5 bases, and 17 bases separated the two germline ends. The CDR3 nucleotides are TGTGCCAGCAGCTTAGGTATGGGTCTAGAGGTGGAGACCCAGTACTTC. It specifies CASSLGMGLEVETQYF.

The genes are TRBV7-2 and TRBJ2-2; D unclear. Per the germline V gene, CDR1 is SGHTA and CDR2 is FQGNSA. CDR3 length: 13 amino acids. V shed 7 bases and J shed 6 bases, with 12 bases lying between them. CDR3 protein: CASTKPWSGELFF. CDR3 in DNA: TGTGCCAGCACCAAGCCGTGGTCCGGGGAGCTGTTTTTT.

The V call is TRBV7-3, the J call TRBJ2-6, with unresolved D. Germline V gene data show CDR1 as SGHTA and CDR2 as FQGTGA. V was clipped by 6 bases and J by 0 bases, with 12 bases between them. The CDR3 is made up of 16 amino acids. The CDR3 protein is CASSAPLGSGANVLTF. As DNA, the CDR3 is TGTGCCAGCAGTGCCCCCCTCGGCTCTGGGGCCAACGTCCTGACTTTC.

The gene calls are TRBV7-2 and TRBJ2-7; 12 bases are shared with TRBD1. V gave up 4 bases and J gave up 9 bases; unmatched junction bases: 10. Germline V gene lookup returns CDR1 SGHTA and CDR2 FQGNSA. The CDR3 has 15 amino acids. CDR3 DNA: TGTGCCAGCAGCTCCCCCGGGACAGGGGGCCTCGGGCAGTACTTC. Encoded protein: CASSSPGTGGLGQYF.

The V and J genes are TRBV13 and TRBJ2-7, with 7 bases lining up with TRBD2. The CDR3 has 15 residues. Germline CDR1 and CDR2: PRHDT and FYEKMQ (reference sequence). V was clipped by 7 bases and J by 3 bases; unmatched bases: 12. CDR3: CASTPRGRGGYEQYF. DNA of the CDR3: TGTGCCAGCACCCCTAGGGGACGCGGGGGCTACGAGCAGTACTTC.

The chain couples TRBV15 to TRBJ2-7; 13 bases line up with TRBD2. Germline CDR1 LNHNV, CDR2 YYDKDF (reference sequence). The CDR3 consists of 19 residues. J gave up 5 bases and V 0 bases, and 13 bases lay outside the gene matches. The CDR3 sequence: CATSRDSVMTSGRSHEQYF. The CDR3 DNA follows: TGTGCCACCAGCAGAGATTCCGTAATGACTAGCGGGAGGTCCCACGAGCAGTACTTC.

The V and J genes are TRBV29-1 and TRBJ2-7; 7 nucleotides agree with TRBD1. Per germline, CDR1 SQVTM and CDR2 ANQGSEA. The CDR3 loop spans 13 amino acids. V shed 6 bases and J 4 bases; nucleotides not matched to a gene: 9. The CDR3 sequence is CSVAGTVTYEQYF. CDR3 DNA sequence: TGCAGCGTCGCCGGGACAGTAACTTACGAGCAGTACTTC.